The source of this TCR beta chain is a study of blood T cell repertoires in COVID-19. Study details: Acute-phase and convalescent COVID-19 samples originated in the United States, Italy and Spain. Sources were T cells, B-cell-depleted T cells, or PBMCs; the material itself was cDNA or gDNA.

The germline gives CDR1 MGHRA, CDR2 YSYEKL. This CDR3 has 16 residues. Trimming cost V 3 bases and J 1 base, with 12 bases left between them. Per the original methods: Estimates of nucleated cell counts were drawn from the amplification of reference gene primers. TCRdb keeps only in-frame clones here, not all; method: immunoSEQ multiplex PCR. D and trimming come from the DNA, and the V and J calls and clone size come from that table. The data contain roughly 170,000 clones, about 84% of them singletons. A single count supports this clone. This sequence originates from a human donor in a cohort sampled during active COVID-19. Sequenced input: peripheral blood. V and J are TRBV4-1 and TRBJ2-2, with D possibly being TRBD1 (5 bases). The CDR3 DNA sequence: TGCGCCAGCAGCCAGGCCCGACAGTTGAACACCGGGGAGCTGTTTTTT. Its translation is CASSQARQLNTGELFF.